This TCR beta chain was documented in a study of human T cells and chemical hapten exposure. Study in general: The sensitizer, 2% DPC, was used on around 2 cm by around 2 cm of upper inner arm skin. Predominantly women, the patients had alopecia areata, totalis or universalis. Study-wide findings and caveats: TCRs above 1 in 1000 frequency stayed constant with DPC sensitization.

Worth noting for this clonotype: What it recognizes is unknown.

In the original workflow: Counts of TCRs in each sample centred on a median of 95,638 and extended from approximately 20,000 to 700,000. Each CDR3 protein is one row after TCRdb ran MiXCR on the RACE reads. Here the V and J calls rest on TCRdb's processing, not on the authors' analysis. The repertoire holds 150,000 to 200,000 distinct CDR3 sequences, about 22% seen once, with roughly 2.5% in the top ten. This CDR3 spans 14 amino acids. The V and J ends lost 2 bases and 2 bases, in that order; junction bases with no gene match: 4. Per germline, CDR1 SGHKS and CDR2 YYEKEE (reference sequence). Time point defined: patch test 3, about 24 weeks after DPC sensitization. Indicated treatment: therapeutic diphenylcyclopropenone sensitization with weekly scalp DPC.

This specimen consisted of whole blood, obtained in connection with sensitization to the hapten diphenylcyclopropenone (DPC). The rearrangement uses TRBV5-5 and TRBJ2-7, with 7 bases matching TRBD1. The sequence was collected from a woman aged 35 to 49 with alopecia areata. Some clones in this sample may be carry-over from other donors' samples. This chain's CDR3 is CASSLTGATYEQYF. In nucleotides, the CDR3 is TGTGCCAGCAGCTTAACAGGGGCCACCTACGAGCAGTACTTC.